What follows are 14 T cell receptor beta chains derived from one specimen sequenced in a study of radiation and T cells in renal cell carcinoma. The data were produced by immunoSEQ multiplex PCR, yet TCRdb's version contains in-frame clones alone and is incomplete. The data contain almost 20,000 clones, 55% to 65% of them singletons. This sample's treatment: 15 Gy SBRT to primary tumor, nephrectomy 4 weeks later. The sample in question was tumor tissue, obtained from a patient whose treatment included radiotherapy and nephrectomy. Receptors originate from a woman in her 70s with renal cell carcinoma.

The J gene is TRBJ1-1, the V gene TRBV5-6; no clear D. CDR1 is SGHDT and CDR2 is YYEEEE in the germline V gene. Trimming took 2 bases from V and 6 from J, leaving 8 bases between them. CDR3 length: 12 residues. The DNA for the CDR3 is TGTGCCAGCAGCTTCCCCCTGGCTGAAGCTTTCTTT. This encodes CASSFPLAEAFF.

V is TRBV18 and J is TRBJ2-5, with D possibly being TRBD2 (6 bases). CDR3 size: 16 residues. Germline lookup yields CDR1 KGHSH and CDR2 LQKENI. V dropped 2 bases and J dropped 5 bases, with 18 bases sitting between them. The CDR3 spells CASSPSFRDSGETQYF. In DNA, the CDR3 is TGTGCCAGCTCACCATCGTTCCGGGACTCAGGGGAGACCCAGTACTTC.

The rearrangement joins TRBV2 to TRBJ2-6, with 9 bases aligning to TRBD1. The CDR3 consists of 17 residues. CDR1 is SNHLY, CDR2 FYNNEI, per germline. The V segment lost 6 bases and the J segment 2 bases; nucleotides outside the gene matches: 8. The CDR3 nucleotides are TGTGCCAGCAGATTAACAGGGGGCGCGACTGGGGCCAACGTCCTGACTTTC. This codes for CASRLTGGATGANVLTF.

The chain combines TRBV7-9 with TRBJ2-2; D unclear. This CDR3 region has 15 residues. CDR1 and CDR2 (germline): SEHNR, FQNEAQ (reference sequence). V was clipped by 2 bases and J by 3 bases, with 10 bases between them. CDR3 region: CASSLSAKDTGELFF. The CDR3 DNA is TGTGCCAGCAGCTTAAGTGCCAAGGACACCGGGGAGCTGTTTTTT.

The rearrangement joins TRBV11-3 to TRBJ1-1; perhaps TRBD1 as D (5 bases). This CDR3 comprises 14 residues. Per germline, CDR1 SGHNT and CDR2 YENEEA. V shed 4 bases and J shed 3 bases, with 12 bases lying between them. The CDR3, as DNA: TGTGCCAGCAGCTGGGGGGTAAAGTACACTGAAGCTTTCTTT. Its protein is CASSWGVKYTEAFF.

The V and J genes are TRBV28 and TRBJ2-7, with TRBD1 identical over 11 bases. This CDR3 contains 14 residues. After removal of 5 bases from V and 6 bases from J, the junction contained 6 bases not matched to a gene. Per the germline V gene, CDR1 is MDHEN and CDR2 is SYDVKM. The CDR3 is CASSLSGTGGEQYF. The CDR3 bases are TGTGCCAGCAGTCTCTCCGGGACAGGGGGCGAGCAGTACTTC.

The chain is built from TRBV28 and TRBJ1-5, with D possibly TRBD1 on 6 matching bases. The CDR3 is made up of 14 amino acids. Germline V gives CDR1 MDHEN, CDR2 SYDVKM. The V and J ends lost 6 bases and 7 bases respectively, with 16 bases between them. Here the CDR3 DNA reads TGTGCCAGCAGAGAGACAGGTCTCGGGCAGCCCCAGCATTTT. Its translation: CASRETGLGQPQHF. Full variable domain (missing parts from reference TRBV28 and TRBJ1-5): DVKVTQSSRYLVKRTGEKVFLECVQDMDHENMFWYRQDPGLGLRLIYFSYDVKMKEKGDIPEGYSVSREKKERFSLILESASTNQTSMYLCASRETGLGQPQHFGDGTRLSIL.

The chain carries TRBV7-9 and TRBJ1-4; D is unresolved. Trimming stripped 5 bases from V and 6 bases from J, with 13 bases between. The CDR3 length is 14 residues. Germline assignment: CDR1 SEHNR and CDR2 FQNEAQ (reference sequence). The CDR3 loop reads CASSPRGVDEKLFF. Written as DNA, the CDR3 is TGTGCCAGCAGCCCGCGTGGGGTTGATGAAAAACTGTTTTTT.

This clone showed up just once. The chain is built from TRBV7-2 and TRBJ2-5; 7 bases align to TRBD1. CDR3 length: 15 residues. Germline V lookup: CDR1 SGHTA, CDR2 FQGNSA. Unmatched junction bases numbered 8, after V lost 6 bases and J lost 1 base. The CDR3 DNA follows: TGTGCCAGCAGTCAAAACGGGGACAGCCAAGAGACCCAGTACTTC. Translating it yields CASSQNGDSQETQYF.

The CDR3 loop reads CASSTSGGGWEQFF. In DNA form, the CDR3 reads TGTGCCAGCTCGACTAGCGGGGGAGGTTGGGAGCAGTTCTTC. The V gene is TRBV14, the J gene TRBJ2-1; 12 bases map to TRBD2. CDR3 length: 14 amino acids. The V and J ends lost 8 bases and 10 bases, in that order; junction bases with no gene match: 9. Germline lookup yields CDR1 SGHDN and CDR2 FVKESK.

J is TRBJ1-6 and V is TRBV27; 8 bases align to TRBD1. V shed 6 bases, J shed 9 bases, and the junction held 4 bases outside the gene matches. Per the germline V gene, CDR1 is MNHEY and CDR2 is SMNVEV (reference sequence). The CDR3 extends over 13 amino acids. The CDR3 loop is CASRDRVASPLHF. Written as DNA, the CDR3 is TGTGCCAGCAGGGACAGGGTGGCTTCACCCCTCCACTTT.

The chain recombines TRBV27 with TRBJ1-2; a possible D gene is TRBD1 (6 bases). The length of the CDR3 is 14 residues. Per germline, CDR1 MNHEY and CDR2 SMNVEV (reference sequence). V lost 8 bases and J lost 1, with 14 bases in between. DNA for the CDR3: TGTGCCAGCCGCCCAGGGGTGATTAACTATGGCTACACCTTC. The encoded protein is CASRPGVINYGYTF.

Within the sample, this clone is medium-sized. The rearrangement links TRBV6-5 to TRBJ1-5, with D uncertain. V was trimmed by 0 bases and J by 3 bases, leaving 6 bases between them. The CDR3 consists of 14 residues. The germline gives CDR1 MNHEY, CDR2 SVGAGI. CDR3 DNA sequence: TGTGCCAGCAGTTACTCCGGGCCCAATCAGCCCCAGCATTTT. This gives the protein CASSYSGPNQPQHF.

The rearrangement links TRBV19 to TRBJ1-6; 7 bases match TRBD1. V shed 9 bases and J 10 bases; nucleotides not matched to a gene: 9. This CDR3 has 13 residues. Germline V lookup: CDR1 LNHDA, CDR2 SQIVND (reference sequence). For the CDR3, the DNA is TGTGCCAGCGGAACAGGGGTAGGGTCACCCCTCCACTTT. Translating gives CASGTGVGSPLHF.